The 27 T cell receptor beta chains in this list originate from one sample, sequenced in a study of spatial heterogeneity in lung cancer. General study results and limits: The number of expanded tumor alpha and beta chains correlated with mutation number.

TCRdb ran MiXCR on the 5' RACE reads and lists one entry per CDR3 protein. This table holds about 9,800 distinct CDR3 sequences, around 6.3% found once. Antigens of these TCRs are unknown. This sample's time point: sample taken at primary tumor resection. The sample was lung tumor tissue, taken at surgery. The receptors come from a male donor with early-stage non-small cell lung cancer.

This clonotype was seen many times. This beta chain turned up in a library designed for alpha chains; as an off-target read, its abundance says little. The chain has TRBV24-1 and TRBJ1-1; D unresolved. The CDR3 totals 13 residues. V lost 3 bases to trimming and J lost 6 bases, with 10 bases between them. Germline V gene lookup returns CDR1 KGHDR and CDR2 SFDVKD. The CDR3 DNA sequence: TGTGCCACCAGTGATCCCGGCCGGCCTGAAGCTTTCTTT. Translating it yields CATSDPGRPEAFF.

This clonotype was observed many times. The library was prepared for alpha chains; this beta chain is a stray read, so its frequency means little. The chain employs TRBV15 and TRBJ1-2; D unresolved. The CDR3 sequence is 14 residues long. Trimming pared 5 bases from V and 2 bases from J, leaving 12 bases between. The V gene's germline CDR1 is LNHNV and CDR2 YYDKDF (reference sequence). As DNA, the CDR3 is TGTGCCACCAGCCCTACCGGACTCAACTATGGCTACACCTTC. Translated, it gives CATSPTGLNYGYTF.

By its share, this clonotype is medium-sized. For a library built for alpha chains, this beta chain is a stray read; little rests on its size. This chain uses TRBV10-3 with TRBJ2-7; TRBD1 is a possible D gene (6 bases). The V gene's germline CDR1 is ENHRY and CDR2 SYGVKD. The CDR3 loop spans 14 amino acids. V was clipped by 0 bases and J by 2 bases, with 8 bases between them. The CDR3: CAISESTGPYEQYF. DNA for the CDR3: TGTGCCATCAGTGAGTCGACAGGACCCTACGAGCAGTACTTC.

Many counts were recorded for this clonotype. Little can be read into the size of this beta chain, an off-target read in a library designed for alpha chains. The chain is built from TRBV20-1 and TRBJ1-2; D is possibly TRBD1 (6 bases). This CDR3 spans 10 amino acids. Trimming took 4 bases from V and 11 from J, leaving 11 bases between them. Germline V gene data show CDR1 as DFQATT and CDR2 as SNEGSKA (reference sequence). The CDR3 loop reads CSATGDFYTF. DNA for the CDR3: TGCAGTGCTACAGGGGACTTTTACACCTTC.

This clonotype was counted at least ten times. This beta chain is an unintended read in a library built for alpha chains; its size means little. The genes are TRBV28 and TRBJ1-5; D perhaps matches TRBD1 (6 bases). V shed 3 bases and J shed 13 bases, with 16 bases lying between them. The CDR3 contains 13 residues. Germline V gene lookup returns CDR1 MDHEN and CDR2 SYDVKM. The CDR3 DNA is TGTGCCAGCAGTTTGCCGCTATACAGGGCGCAGCATTTT. Its protein product is CASSLPLYRAQHF.

In its sample, this clonotype is medium-sized. This beta chain is a stray sequence in a library constructed for alpha chains; its clone size is not meaningful. V usage is TRBV25-1 and J usage is TRBJ2-3; 7 nucleotides match TRBD2. CDR1 MGHDK and CDR2 SYGVNS come from the germline V gene. The CDR3 loop spans 13 amino acids. Trimming removed 7 bases from V and 2 bases from J; junction bases left unmatched: 3. CDR3 sequence reads: CASTGLPTDTQYF. The CDR3 DNA is TGTGCCAGCACGGGACTACCCACAGATACGCAGTATTTT. The variable domain in full, completed from reference TRBV25-1 and TRBJ2-3, reads EADIYQTPRYLVIGTGKKITLECSQTMGHDKMYWYQQDPGMELHLIHYSYGVNSTEKGDLSSESTVSRIRTEHFPLTLESARPSHTSQYLCASTGLPTDTQYFGPGTRLTVL.

There are many counts of this clonotype. This beta chain came through as a stray read in a library set up for alpha chains, and its size says little. The chain uses TRBV10-3 and TRBJ2-3; possible D gene TRBD2, 5 bases. The germline V and J ends were trimmed by 8 bases and 8 bases, with 11 bases remaining between them. The germline V gene has CDR1 ENHRY and CDR2 SYGVKD. This CDR3 is built from 11 residues. The CDR3 sequence is CAIWTFGTQYF. For the CDR3, the DNA is TGTGCCATCTGGACTTTTGGTACGCAGTATTTT.

The table lists this clonotype with a few counts. The size of this beta chain means little, since it is a stray read in a library made for alpha chains. This rearrangement joins TRBV24-1 to TRBJ2-1, with 7 bases lining up with TRBD1. Trimming removed 7 bases from V and 7 bases from J; junction bases left unmatched: 12. CDR1 is KGHDR and CDR2 is SFDVKD in the germline V gene. The CDR3 contains 15 residues. The CDR3 loop is CATSRQGRMDNEQFF. In DNA form, the CDR3 reads TGTGCCACCAGCAGACAGGGAAGGATGGATAATGAGCAGTTCTTC.

There are many counts of this clonotype. With the library built for alpha chains, this beta chain is off target and its frequency is not meaningful. V gene TRBV4-1 combines with J gene TRBJ2-7; a possible D gene is TRBD2 (6 bases). V lost 4 bases to trimming and J lost 2 bases, with 12 bases between them. The CDR3 contains 14 residues. CDR1 and CDR2 from the germline V gene are MGHRA and YSYEKL. The CDR3 coding sequence is TGCGCCAGCAGCCCGCTTGGAGGGGCCTACGAGCAGTACTTC. Translated, it gives CASSPLGGAYEQYF.

This clonotype was counted at least ten times. In a library made to pick up alpha chains, this beta chain is a stray read with a size that means little. The V gene is TRBV9, the J gene TRBJ1-2; 7 bases are shared with TRBD1. Germline CDR1 and CDR2: SGDLS and YYNGEE. Trimming cost V 0 bases and J 6 bases; bases outside gene matches: 8. The CDR3 spans 15 residues. CDR3 sequence: CASSVATGANHGYTF. In nucleotides, the CDR3 is TGTGCCAGCAGCGTAGCAACAGGGGCGAACCATGGCTACACCTTC.

This clonotype was seen repeatedly, ten times or more. The library was designed around alpha chains, so this beta chain is a stray read whose abundance carries little weight. The gene calls are TRBV7-2 and TRBJ1-1; D is uncertain. Germline V CDR1 and CDR2: SGHTA, FQGNSA. The CDR3 loop spans 14 amino acids. V was trimmed by 3 bases and J by 0 bases, leaving 8 bases between them. In nucleotides, the CDR3 is TGTGCCAGCAGCTTCGGAAACCTGAACACTGAAGCTTTCTTT. This codes for CASSFGNLNTEAFF.

On this clonotype itself: Little can be read into the size of this beta chain, an off-target read in a library designed for alpha chains. The chain combines TRBV3-1 with TRBJ2-7; D call uncertain. Germline V gives CDR1 LGHDT, CDR2 YNNKEL (reference sequence). V was trimmed by 6 bases and J by 0 bases, leaving 15 bases between them. The CDR3 length is 15 residues. CDR3 residues: CASSLERLSSYEQYF. The CDR3 DNA follows: TGTGCCAGCAGTCTGGAACGGCTGAGCTCCTACGAGCAGTACTTC.

There are many counts of this clonotype. This beta chain turned up in a library designed for alpha chains; as an off-target read, its abundance says little. V and J are TRBV14 and TRBJ2-7; 8 bases match TRBD2. From germline, CDR1 is SGHDN and CDR2 FVKESK. This CDR3 contains 13 residues. V lost 4 bases and J lost 7; bases outside the gene matches: 6. CDR3 loop: CASSPTGGREQYF. CDR3 DNA sequence: TGTGCCAGCAGCCCAACGGGGGGGAGGGAGCAGTACTTC.

This clonotype has at least ten counts. Because this beta chain is a stray read in a library intended to capture alpha chains, its abundance should not be given much weight. This chain links TRBV20-1 with TRBJ2-2; possibly TRBD1 or TRBD2 for D (5 bases each). Trimming took 6 bases from V and 2 from J, leaving 16 bases between them. This CDR3 has 15 amino acids. Germline loops: CDR1 DFQATT, CDR2 SNEGSKA (reference sequence). The CDR3 is CSAGTGTGNTGELFF. CDR3 DNA: TGCAGTGCAGGTACCGGGACCGGAAACACCGGGGAGCTGTTTTTT.

This clonotype was counted at least ten times. Within a library made for alpha chains, this beta chain is off target, and its count is uninformative. The rearrangement uses TRBV27 and TRBJ2-5, with a tentative D call TRBD2 (6 bases). CDR1 MNHEY and CDR2 SMNVEV come from the germline V gene (reference sequence). This CDR3 comprises 15 residues. Trimming left V 3 bases short and J 0 bases short, with 11 bases between. CDR3 protein: CASSFGGAYQETQYF. The CDR3 DNA sequence: TGTGCCAGCAGTTTTGGAGGGGCGTACCAAGAGACCCAGTACTTC.

There are many counts of this clonotype. Because this beta chain is a stray read in a library intended to capture alpha chains, its abundance should not be given much weight. CDR3 nucleotides: TGTGCCAGCAAAGCACAACACCCGAACACTGAAGCTTTCTTT. The encoded protein is CASKAQHPNTEAFF. The chain recombines TRBV6-1 with TRBJ1-1; D remains ambiguous. Germline V gives CDR1 MNHNS, CDR2 SASEGT. With 7 bases removed from V and 1 base from J, the gap between germline ends came to 13 bases. This CDR3 has 14 residues.

This clonotype is classed as medium-sized. Little can be read into the size of this beta chain, an off-target read in a library designed for alpha chains. The chain joins TRBV27 to TRBJ2-1; maybe TRBD2 (5 bases). Germline V gene lookup returns CDR1 MNHEY and CDR2 SMNVEV (reference sequence). Trimming left V 3 bases short and J 8 bases short, with 17 bases between. The CDR3 has 15 amino acids. CDR3 loop: CASSFTGNPKYEQFF. CDR3 in DNA: TGTGCCAGCAGTTTTACCGGGAATCCGAAATATGAGCAGTTCTTC.

The sample holds many counts of this clonotype. This beta chain appears as a stray read in a library generated for alpha chains; its size is not informative. This chain joins TRBV27 and TRBJ2-1; no definite D call. CDR1 is MNHEY, CDR2 SMNVEV, per germline (reference sequence). V dropped 3 bases and J dropped 10 bases, with 7 bases sitting between them. There are 11 residues in the CDR3. CDR3 amino acids: CASSLSEEQFF. Here the CDR3 DNA reads TGTGCCAGCAGTTTGTCGGAAGAGCAGTTCTTC.

This clonotype was counted at least ten times. This beta chain is off target for a library built for alpha chains, so its abundance means little. CDR3 amino acids: CASSSGQPGNTEAFF. In DNA, the CDR3 is TGCGCCAGCAGCTCGGGTCAACCAGGCAACACTGAAGCTTTCTTT. The chain is built from TRBV5-1 and TRBJ1-1; the D is unclear. The length of the CDR3 is 15 residues. Germline lookup yields CDR1 SGHRS and CDR2 YFSETQ. V dropped 3 bases and J dropped 2 bases, with 14 bases sitting between them.

This clonotype was counted many times. This beta chain represents an off-target read in a library built for alpha chains; its size is of limited meaning. The chain couples TRBV5-4 to TRBJ2-5; possibly TRBD1 for D (5 bases). Looked up from germline, CDR1 is SGHNT and CDR2 is YYREEE (reference sequence). This CDR3 is built from 16 residues. V dropped 0 bases and J dropped 4 bases, with 16 bases sitting between them. The CDR3 protein is CASSLEGLDIVETQYF. The DNA for the CDR3 is TGTGCCAGCAGCTTGGAGGGGTTAGATATAGTAGAGACCCAGTACTTC.

This clonotype is medium-sized by share. Little can be read into the size of this beta chain, an off-target read in a library designed for alpha chains. The V call is TRBV12-3 or TRBV12-4, the J call TRBJ2-1; unclear D gene. This CDR3 region has 14 residues. V was trimmed by 6 bases and J by 0 bases, leaving 9 bases between them. DNA of the CDR3: TGTGCCAGCAGACCGACAAGCTCCTACAATGAGCAGTTCTTC. This sequence encodes CASRPTSSYNEQFF.

As regards this clonotype: This beta chain appears as a stray read in a library generated for alpha chains; its size is not informative. The chain recombines TRBV9 with TRBJ2-2; 7 bases are a match to TRBD1. This CDR3 spans 16 amino acids. Germline values: CDR1 SGDLS, CDR2 YYNGEE. The junction had 5 bases not matched to a gene; V was cut back by 3 bases and J by 0 bases. CDR3 residues: CASSADRASNTGELFF. The CDR3 region has the DNA TGTGCCAGCAGCGCCGACAGGGCTTCGAACACCGGGGAGCTGTTTTTT.

In its sample, this clonotype was seen many times. This beta chain is a stray sequence in a library constructed for alpha chains; its clone size is not meaningful. The chain joins TRBV5-1 to TRBJ1-1; D is undetermined. Germline lookup yields CDR1 SGHRS and CDR2 YFSETQ. This CDR3 is built from 13 residues. V was trimmed by 2 bases and J by 2 bases, leaving 7 bases between them. The CDR3 here is CASSFGPNTEAFF. The CDR3 nucleotides are TGCGCCAGCAGCTTTGGACCTAACACTGAAGCTTTCTTT.

Ten or more counts support this clonotype. For a library built for alpha chains, this beta chain is a stray read; little rests on its size. This chain connects TRBV28 to TRBJ1-2; no clear D gene. The CDR3 loop spans 13 amino acids. V was cut by 4 bases and J by 8 bases, with 14 bases left in between. CDR1 MDHEN and CDR2 SYDVKM come from the germline V gene. CDR3 in DNA: TGTGCCAGCAGTTCTTCTTGGACCGGGGGCTACACCTTC. Amino acid sequence: CASSSSWTGGYTF.

To note about this clonotype: This beta chain came through as a stray read in a library set up for alpha chains, and its size says little. The rearrangement links TRBV5-1 to TRBJ2-7; TRBD2 matches at 10 bases. Looked up from germline, CDR1 is SGHRS and CDR2 is YFSETQ. V lost 0 bases and J lost 3; bases outside the gene matches: 6. This CDR3 is 16 amino acids long. The CDR3 sequence is CASSLATSGLIYEQYF. The DNA of the CDR3 is TGCGCCAGCAGCTTGGCGACTAGCGGGCTGATCTACGAGCAGTACTTC. The full variable domain, in which reference TRBV5-1 and TRBJ2-7 provide the parts outside the CDR3, is KAGVTQTPRYLIKTRGQQVTLSCSPISGHRSVSWYQQTPGQGLQFLFEYFSETQRNKGNFPGRFSGRQFSNSRSEMNVSTLELGDSALYLCASSLATSGLIYEQYFGPGTRLTVT.

This clonotype occurred many times. The library was built for alpha chains, so this beta chain is an off-target read and its size means little. This chain links TRBV28 with TRBJ2-3; 10 nucleotides align to TRBD2. There are 14 residues in the CDR3. Per the germline V gene, CDR1 is MDHEN and CDR2 is SYDVKM. Trimming cost V 6 bases and J 5 bases; bases outside gene matches: 5. Written as DNA, the CDR3 is TGTGCCAGCAGGAGGAAGCGGGGGGGAGATACGCAGTATTTT. It codes for CASRRKRGGDTQYF.

By proportion, this clonotype is large. This beta chain is a stray sequence in a library constructed for alpha chains; its clone size is not meaningful. This sequence joins TRBV15 and TRBJ2-1; D unresolved. Germline CDR1 reads LNHNV; CDR2 reads YYDKDF (reference sequence). Trimming stripped 2 bases from V and 8 bases from J, with 7 bases between. The CDR3 is 12 residues long. The CDR3 DNA sequence: TGTGCCACCAGCAGATCTTGGTATGAGCAGTTCTTC. Protein product: CATSRSWYEQFF.